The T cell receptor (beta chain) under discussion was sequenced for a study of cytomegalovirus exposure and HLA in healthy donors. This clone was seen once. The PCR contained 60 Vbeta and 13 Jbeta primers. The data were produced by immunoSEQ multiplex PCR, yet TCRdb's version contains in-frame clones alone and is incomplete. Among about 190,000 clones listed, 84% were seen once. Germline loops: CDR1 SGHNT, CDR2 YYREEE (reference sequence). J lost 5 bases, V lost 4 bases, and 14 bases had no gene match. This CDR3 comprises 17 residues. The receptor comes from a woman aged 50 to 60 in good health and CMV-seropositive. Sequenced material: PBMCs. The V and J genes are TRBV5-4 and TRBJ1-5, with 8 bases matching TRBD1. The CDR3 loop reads CASSLTPGQVGDQPQHF. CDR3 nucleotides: TGTGCCAGCAGCCTTACTCCGGGACAGGTGGGAGATCAGCCCCAGCATTTT.